The sequence of this TCR beta chain was determined in a study of blood T cell repertoires in COVID-19. About the research overall: The samples span acute and convalescent COVID-19 from the United States, Italy and Spain.

It was during active infection that Seattle patients were enrolled and then longitudinally followed. In the original processing: Estimates of nucleated cell counts were drawn from the amplification of reference gene primers. The protocol was immunoSEQ multiplex PCR, while the TCRdb copy is restricted to in-frame clones and leaves out a portion. V and J calls and clone size are copied from that table; D and trimming were computed from the DNA. The profile shows around 100,000 clones, around nine tenths of them singletons. The sequencing input was peripheral blood. This TCR came from a man in his 60s with COVID-19, enrolled during active disease.

CDR3 nucleotide sequence: TGTGCCAGTAGTATAGACCACCCTTCCGGGTCAGCCCGTTACGAGCAGTACTTC. Protein sequence: CASSIDHPSGSARYEQYF. The chain joins TRBV19 to TRBJ2-7; D remains ambiguous. CDR1 LNHDA and CDR2 SQIVND come from the germline V gene (reference sequence). The V end lost 0 bases, the J end lost 4 bases, and 22 bases lay between the germline ends. CDR3 size: 18 residues.